Presented here are 25 T cell receptor beta chains from one specimen sequenced in a study of shared clonotypes between healthy human individuals. Measured with immunoSEQ multiplex PCR; TCRdb has only the in-frame clones, and not every one. The sample carries about 1 million clones, more than 60% recorded once. The sequencing input was memory CD4+ T cells sorted from blood. Subset: CD45RA-negative fraction. The receptors were gathered from a young man in good health.

The chain carries TRBV10-3 and TRBJ1-3; D possibly corresponds to TRBD1 (5 bases). V lost 2 bases and J 0 bases, leaving 11 bases between the germline ends. Germline loops: CDR1 ENHRY, CDR2 SYGVKD. The CDR3 loop spans 16 amino acids. As DNA, the CDR3 is TGTGCCATCAGTGAGGGGGGTCCCCTCTCTGGAAACACCATATATTTT. This codes for CAISEGGPLSGNTIYF.

The J gene is TRBJ2-5, the V gene TRBV6-7; TRBD2 matches at 8 bases. TRBV6-7 is classed as an ORF, of uncertain function. J lost 9 bases, V lost 0 bases, and 6 bases had no gene match. CDR3 length: 14 residues. The CDR3 reads CASSYSGTRGAQYF. Here the CDR3 DNA reads TGTGCCAGCAGTTACTCCGGGACTAGGGGGGCCCAGTACTTC.

This clone occurred a few times. The CDR3 nucleotides are TGTGCCAGCTCACCTCTGATCGCCGGGGAGCTGTTTTTT. It yields the protein CASSPLIAGELFF. V gene TRBV18 combines with J gene TRBJ2-2; D call uncertain. CDR3 size: 13 residues. Germline V gene data show CDR1 as KGHSH and CDR2 as LQKENI. V was cut by 3 bases and J by 6 bases, with 8 bases left in between.

CDR3 region: CASSSSGGRTEAFF. The CDR3 nucleotides are TGTGCCAGCAGTTCGTCAGGGGGGCGCACTGAAGCTTTCTTT. The chain carries TRBV2 and TRBJ1-1; TRBD1 agrees at 7 bases. V was pared by 5 bases and J by 4 bases, with 7 bases of the junction left unmatched. This CDR3 is built from 14 residues. CDR1 and CDR2 (germline): SNHLY, FYNNEI.

The rearrangement joins TRBV27 to TRBJ2-3, with TRBD1 matching over 9 bases. Germline CDR1 and CDR2: MNHEY and SMNVEV (reference sequence). The trim removed 3 bases at V and 6 bases at J, leaving 4 bases unmatched. This CDR3 has 14 amino acids. The CDR3 sequence: CASSLGQGRDTQYF. The CDR3 nucleotides read TGTGCCAGCAGTTTGGGACAGGGAAGGGATACGCAGTATTTT.

As to this clone: This sample includes further DNA sequences coding for the same CDR3. The chain has TRBV28 and TRBJ1-6, with TRBD1 as a possible D gene (5 bases). V lost 6 bases, J lost 3 bases, and 12 bases lay in between. This CDR3 region has 15 residues. Germline CDR1 MDHEN, CDR2 SYDVKM. CDR3 loop: CASRVSDSYNSPLHF. In DNA form, the CDR3 reads TGTGCCAGCAGAGTTTCCGACAGCTATAATTCACCCCTCCACTTT. The variable domain in full, completed from reference TRBV28 and TRBJ1-6, reads DVKVTQSSRYLVKRTGEKVFLECVQDMDHENMFWYRQDPGLGLRLIYFSYDVKMKEKGDIPEGYSVSREKKERFSLILESASTNQTSMYLCASRVSDSYNSPLHFGNGTRLTVT.

This chain links TRBV7-2 with TRBJ2-4, with TRBD2 matching 7 bases. This CDR3 comprises 14 residues. Germline values: CDR1 SGHTA, CDR2 FQGNSA. J was trimmed by 6 bases and V by 3 bases; bases with no gene match: 5. The CDR3 spells CASSFAGVGNIQYF. DNA of the CDR3: TGTGCCAGCAGCTTTGCGGGAGTCGGAAACATTCAGTACTTC.

V usage is TRBV27 and J usage is TRBJ2-7; no clear D gene. There are 15 residues in the CDR3. Germline lookup yields CDR1 MNHEY and CDR2 SMNVEV (reference sequence). Trimming cost V 4 bases and J 0 bases, with 13 bases left between them. CDR3 region: CASSSLTRSSYEQYF. CDR3 DNA: TGTGCCAGCAGTTCCCTGACGAGAAGCTCCTACGAGCAGTACTTC.

Here the CDR3 reads CASKSQRSQGYGYTF. CDR3 nucleotides: TGTGCCAGCAAATCCCAGAGGTCTCAGGGCTATGGCTACACCTTC. This rearrangement joins TRBV6-5 to TRBJ1-2, with a weak D call TRBD1 (5 bases). Trimming took 7 bases from V and 4 from J, leaving 19 bases between them. This CDR3 region has 15 residues. CDR1 is MNHEY, CDR2 SVGAGI, per germline.

This clone occurred a few times. CDR3 sequence (DNA): TGTGCCAGCAGCAATTGGGGGACCGGGGAGCTGTTTTTT. Its protein is CASSNWGTGELFF. The V and J genes are TRBV21-1 and TRBJ2-2. TRBV21-1 is annotated as a pseudogene. This CDR3 contains 13 residues.

J is TRBJ2-1 and V is TRBV7-2, with 12 bases fitting TRBD2. The CDR3 is made up of 16 amino acids. In germline, CDR1 is SGHTA, CDR2 FQGNSA. V lost 1 base to trimming and J lost 10 bases; unmatched junction nucleotides: 8. The CDR3 DNA is TGTGCCAGCAGCTTAGTTGGACTAGCGGGAAGTCGAGAGCAGTTCTTC. Protein sequence: CASSLVGLAGSREQFF.

The chain joins TRBV10-3 to TRBJ1-6, with TRBD1 as a possible D gene (6 bases). The germline gives CDR1 ENHRY, CDR2 SYGVKD. The V gene lost 9 bases and the J gene lost 5 bases, with 14 bases spanning the gap. The CDR3 has 14 amino acids. CDR3 bases: TGTGCCATTTCGACAGGAGGGAATAATTCACCCCTCCACTTT. Translated: CAISTGGNNSPLHF.

Note on this clone: The same CDR3 can be traced to other DNA sequences in this sample. This chain connects TRBV2 to TRBJ2-7; D call uncertain. Germline CDR1 reads SNHLY; CDR2 reads FYNNEI. V lost 4 bases and J 4 bases, leaving 5 bases between the germline ends. This CDR3 is 11 amino acids long. Here the CDR3 DNA reads TGTGCCAGCAGTGGGGCGTACGAGCAGTACTTC. The encoded protein is CASSGAYEQYF.

This clone was detected once. The sample holds other DNA sequences that translate to the same CDR3. The rearrangement uses TRBV5-1 and TRBJ1-6; possible D gene TRBD1, 5 bases. There are 14 residues in the CDR3. Deletions cut 4 bases from V and 7 bases from J, with 12 bases between. The germline gives CDR1 SGHRS, CDR2 YFSETQ. CDR3 region: CASSPQGVNSPLHF. DNA of the CDR3: TGCGCCAGCAGCCCCCAAGGGGTCAATTCACCCCTCCACTTT.

This chain links TRBV7-9 with TRBJ2-4, with 10 bases aligning to TRBD1. Germline loops: CDR1 SEHNR, CDR2 FQNEAQ (reference sequence). The CDR3 extends over 17 amino acids. With 5 bases clipped from V and 6 bases from J, the junction kept 13 bases outside the gene matches. The CDR3 DNA sequence: TGTGCCAGCAGCGCCGGGACAGGGGTCGGGAGTGTAAACATTCAGTACTTC. Amino acids: CASSAGTGVGSVNIQYF.

This chain links TRBV7-9 with TRBJ1-5; 8 nucleotides align to TRBD1. Germline-derived CDR1 and CDR2 are SEHNR and FQNEAQ (reference sequence). The V segment lost 2 bases and the J segment 5 bases; nucleotides outside the gene matches: 2. The CDR3 extends over 14 amino acids. The CDR3 is CASSLWGQDQPQHF. The CDR3 nucleotides are TGTGCCAGCAGCTTATGGGGACAGGATCAGCCCCAGCATTTT.

This clone was seen more than once but under ten times. V is TRBV6-1 and J is TRBJ1-2; D is unresolved. The ends were cut back, 7 bases at V and 5 bases at J, with 20 bases in the middle. Germline CDR1 MNHNS, CDR2 SASEGT. This CDR3 spans 15 amino acids. The CDR3, as DNA: TGTGCCAGCAAACTGGACCCACCCGTTACTTATGGCTACACCTTC. This translates into CASKLDPPVTYGYTF.

The J gene is TRBJ1-4, the V gene TRBV6-5; the D is unclear. The CDR3 totals 13 residues. Germline V gene sequence: CDR1 MNHEY, CDR2 SVGAGI. V was trimmed by 9 bases and J by 8 bases, leaving 16 bases between them. CDR3 sequence: CASQRVGKEKLFF. The CDR3 DNA follows: TGTGCCAGTCAAAGGGTCGGGAAGGAAAAACTGTTTTTT.

J is TRBJ2-1 and V is TRBV7-9; TRBD2 matches 10 bases. V dropped 4 bases and J dropped 6; count of bases not matched to a gene: 6. Looked up from germline, CDR1 is SEHNR and CDR2 is FQNEAQ (reference sequence). CDR3 length: 15 residues. The CDR3 is CASSYWSSGGNEQFF. In nucleotides, the CDR3 is TGTGCCAGCAGCTACTGGTCTAGCGGGGGCAATGAGCAGTTCTTC. Full variable domain (rest looked up from reference TRBV7-9 and TRBJ2-1): DTGVSQNPRHKITKRGQNVTFRCDPISEHNRLYWYRQTLGQGPEFLTYFQNEAQLEKSRLLSDRFSAERPKGSFSTLEIQRTEQGDSAMYLCASSYWSSGGNEQFFGPGTRLTVL.

V usage is TRBV6-5 and J usage is TRBJ1-6; 7 nucleotides agree with TRBD1. Germline V gives CDR1 MNHEY, CDR2 SVGAGI. The CDR3 covers 15 residues. Germline trimming cut 6 bases from V and 6 bases from J; bases unmatched to any gene: 8. The CDR3, as DNA: TGTGCCAGCAGGCCCGACAGGGACGGTAATTCACCCCTCCACTTT. Its protein product is CASRPDRDGNSPLHF.

Details on this clone: The sample contains more than one DNA sequence encoding this CDR3. CDR3 sequence reads: CASSATSGGPSYNEQFF. Here the CDR3 DNA reads TGTGCCAGCAGCGCCACTAGCGGGGGCCCCTCCTACAATGAGCAGTTCTTC. The chain combines TRBV11-2 with TRBJ2-1; TRBD2 matches at 11 bases. The CDR3 totals 17 residues. V trimming: 5 bases; J trimming: 0 bases; junction bases outside the gene matches: 6. Looked up from germline, CDR1 is SGHAT and CDR2 is FQNNGV.

The rearrangement uses TRBV7-6 and TRBJ2-7, with TRBD1 matching over 9 bases. The CDR3 sequence is 14 residues long. With V trimmed by 4 bases and J by 3 bases, 4 bases remained unmatched. Germline V gives CDR1 SGHVS, CDR2 FNYEAQ. The CDR3 DNA reads as TGTGCCAGCAGCTCGACAGGGGGTGGCTACGAGCAGTACTTC. It translates to CASSSTGGGYEQYF.

The chain joins TRBV5-1 to TRBJ1-2; 7 nucleotides match TRBD1. Germline V gene data show CDR1 as SGHRS and CDR2 as YFSETQ. The CDR3 spans 13 residues. J gave up 8 bases and V 5 bases, and 9 bases lay outside the gene matches. This chain's CDR3 is CASSSGQVLGYTF. The CDR3, as DNA: TGCGCCAGCAGTTCCGGACAGGTACTAGGCTACACCTTC.

CDR3 nucleotides: TGCGCCAGCAGCTTGGATATCGGGGGTAGCACAGATACGCAGTATTTT. Protein product: CASSLDIGGSTDTQYF. The chain uses TRBV5-1 and TRBJ2-3; D is perhaps TRBD2 (6 bases). CDR1 is SGHRS, CDR2 YFSETQ, per germline. This CDR3 has 16 residues. Trimming cost V 0 bases and J 0 bases, with 11 bases left between them.

The V gene is TRBV6-8, the J gene TRBJ2-3; D may be TRBD1 (5 bases). CDR3 length equals 16 residues. Germline values: CDR1 MNHGY, CDR2 SAAAGT. The V end lost 3 bases, the J end lost 7 bases, and 20 bases lay between the germline ends. CDR3 sequence: CASSYTTSPGRNTQYF. The DNA for the CDR3 is TGTGCCAGCAGTTATACGACGTCGCCAGGGCGGAATACGCAGTATTTT.